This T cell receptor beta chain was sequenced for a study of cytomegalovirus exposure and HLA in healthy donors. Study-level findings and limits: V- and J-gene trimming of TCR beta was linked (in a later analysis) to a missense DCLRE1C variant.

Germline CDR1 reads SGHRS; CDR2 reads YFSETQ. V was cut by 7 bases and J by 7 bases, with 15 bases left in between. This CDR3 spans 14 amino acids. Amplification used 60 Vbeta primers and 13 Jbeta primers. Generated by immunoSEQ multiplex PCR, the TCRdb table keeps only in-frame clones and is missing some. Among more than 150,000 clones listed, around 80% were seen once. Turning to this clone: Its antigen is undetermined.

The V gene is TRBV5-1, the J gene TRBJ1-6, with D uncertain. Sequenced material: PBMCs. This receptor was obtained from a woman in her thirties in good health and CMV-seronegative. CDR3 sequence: CASRIGLENSPLHF. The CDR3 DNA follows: TGCGCCAGCCGGATCGGGTTGGAGAATTCACCCCTCCACTTT.